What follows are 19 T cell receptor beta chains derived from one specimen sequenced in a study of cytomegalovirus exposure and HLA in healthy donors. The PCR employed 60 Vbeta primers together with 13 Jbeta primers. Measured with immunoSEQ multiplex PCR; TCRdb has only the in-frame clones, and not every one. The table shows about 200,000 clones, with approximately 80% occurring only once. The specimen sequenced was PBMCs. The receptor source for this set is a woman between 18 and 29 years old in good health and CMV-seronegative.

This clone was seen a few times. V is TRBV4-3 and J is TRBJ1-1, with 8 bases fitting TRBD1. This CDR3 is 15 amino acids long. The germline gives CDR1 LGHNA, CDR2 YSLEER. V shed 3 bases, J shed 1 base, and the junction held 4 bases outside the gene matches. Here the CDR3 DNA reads TGCGCCAGCAGCCAGGGCGGACAGGGGAACACTGAAGCTTTCTTT. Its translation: CASSQGGQGNTEAFF.

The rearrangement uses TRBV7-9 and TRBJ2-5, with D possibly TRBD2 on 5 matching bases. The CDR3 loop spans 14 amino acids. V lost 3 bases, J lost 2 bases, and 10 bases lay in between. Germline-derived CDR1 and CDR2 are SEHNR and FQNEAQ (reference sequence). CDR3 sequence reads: CASSLERGQETQYF. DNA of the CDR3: TGTGCCAGCAGCTTGGAACGGGGACAAGAGACCCAGTACTTC.

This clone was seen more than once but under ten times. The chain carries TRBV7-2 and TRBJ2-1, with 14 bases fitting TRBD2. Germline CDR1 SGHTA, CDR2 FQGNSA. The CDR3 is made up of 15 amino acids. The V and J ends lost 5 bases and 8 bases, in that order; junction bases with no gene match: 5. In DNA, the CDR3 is TGTGCCAGCAGCCTCGAGGGACTAGCGGGAGATGAGCAGTTCTTC. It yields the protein CASSLEGLAGDEQFF.

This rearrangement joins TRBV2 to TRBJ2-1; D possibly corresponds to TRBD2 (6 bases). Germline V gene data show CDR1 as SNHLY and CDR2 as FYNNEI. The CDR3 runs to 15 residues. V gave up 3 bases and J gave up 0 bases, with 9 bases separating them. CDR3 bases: TGTGCCAGCAGTGACGCGGGAAACTCCTACAATGAGCAGTTCTTC. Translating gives CASSDAGNSYNEQFF.

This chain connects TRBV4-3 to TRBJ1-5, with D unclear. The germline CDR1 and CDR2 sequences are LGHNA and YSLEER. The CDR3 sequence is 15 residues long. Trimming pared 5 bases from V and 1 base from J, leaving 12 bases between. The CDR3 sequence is CASSSSVRSNQPQHF. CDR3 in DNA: TGCGCCAGCAGCTCCTCTGTGAGAAGCAATCAGCCCCAGCATTTT.

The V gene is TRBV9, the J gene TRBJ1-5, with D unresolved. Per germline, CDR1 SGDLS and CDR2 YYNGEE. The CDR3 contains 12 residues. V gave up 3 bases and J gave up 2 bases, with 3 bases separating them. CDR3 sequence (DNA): TGTGCCAGCAGCGCGGGCAATCAGCCCCAGCATTTT. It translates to CASSAGNQPQHF.

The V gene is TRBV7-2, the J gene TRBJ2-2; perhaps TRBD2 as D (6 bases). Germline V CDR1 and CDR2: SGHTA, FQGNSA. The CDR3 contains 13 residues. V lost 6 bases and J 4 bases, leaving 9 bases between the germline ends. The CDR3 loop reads CASSSGGTGELFF. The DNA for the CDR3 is TGTGCCAGCAGTTCCGGGGGCACCGGGGAGCTGTTTTTT.

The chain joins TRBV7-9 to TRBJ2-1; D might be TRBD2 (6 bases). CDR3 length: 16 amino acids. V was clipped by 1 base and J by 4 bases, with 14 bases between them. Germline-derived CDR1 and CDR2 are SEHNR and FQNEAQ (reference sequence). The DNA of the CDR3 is TGTGCCAGCAGCTTAGGGTCTCTGGGAGGTTACAATGAGCAGTTCTTC. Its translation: CASSLGSLGGYNEQFF.

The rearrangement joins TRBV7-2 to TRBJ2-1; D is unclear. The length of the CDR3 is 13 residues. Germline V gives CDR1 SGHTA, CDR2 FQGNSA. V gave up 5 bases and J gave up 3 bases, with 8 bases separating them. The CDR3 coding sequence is TGTGCCAGCAGCCCCCCCCTCTACAATGAGCAGTTCTTC. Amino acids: CASSPPLYNEQFF.

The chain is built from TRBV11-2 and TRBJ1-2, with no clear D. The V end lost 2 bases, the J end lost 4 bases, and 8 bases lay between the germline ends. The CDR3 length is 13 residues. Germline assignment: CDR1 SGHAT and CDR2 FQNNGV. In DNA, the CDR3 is TGTGCCAGCAGCTTATCGGGTGTCTATGGCTACACCTTC. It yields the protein CASSLSGVYGYTF.

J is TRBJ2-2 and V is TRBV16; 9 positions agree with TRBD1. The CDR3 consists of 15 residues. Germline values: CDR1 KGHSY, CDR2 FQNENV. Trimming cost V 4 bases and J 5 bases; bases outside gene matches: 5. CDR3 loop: CASSRPGTGTGELFF. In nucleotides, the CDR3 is TGTGCCAGCAGCCGTCCCGGGACAGGGACCGGGGAGCTGTTTTTT.

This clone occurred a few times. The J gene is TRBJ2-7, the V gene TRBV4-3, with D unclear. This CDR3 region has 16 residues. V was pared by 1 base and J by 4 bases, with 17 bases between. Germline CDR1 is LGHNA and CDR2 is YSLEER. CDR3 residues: CASSQGRVLHLYEQYF. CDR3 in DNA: TGCGCCAGCAGCCAAGGACGGGTCCTACACTTATACGAGCAGTACTTC.

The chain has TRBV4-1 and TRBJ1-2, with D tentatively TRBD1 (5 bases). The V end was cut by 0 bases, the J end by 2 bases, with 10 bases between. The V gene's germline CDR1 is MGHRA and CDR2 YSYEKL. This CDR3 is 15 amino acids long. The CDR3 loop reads CASSQDKGKNYGYTF. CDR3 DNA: TGCGCCAGCAGCCAAGATAAGGGGAAGAACTATGGCTACACCTTC.

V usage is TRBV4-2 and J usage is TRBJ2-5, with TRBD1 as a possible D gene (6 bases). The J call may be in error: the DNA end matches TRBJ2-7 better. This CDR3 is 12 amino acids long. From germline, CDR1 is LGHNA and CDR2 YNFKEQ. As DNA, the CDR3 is TGTGCCAGCAGCCTGGACAGCCACGAGCAGTACTTC. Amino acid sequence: CASSLDSHEQYF.

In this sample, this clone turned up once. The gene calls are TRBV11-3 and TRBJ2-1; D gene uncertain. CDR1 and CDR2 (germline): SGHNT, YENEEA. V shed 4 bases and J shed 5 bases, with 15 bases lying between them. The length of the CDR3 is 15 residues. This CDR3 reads CASSSIVVLHNEQFF. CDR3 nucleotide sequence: TGTGCCAGCAGCTCCATAGTAGTTCTCCACAATGAGCAGTTCTTC.

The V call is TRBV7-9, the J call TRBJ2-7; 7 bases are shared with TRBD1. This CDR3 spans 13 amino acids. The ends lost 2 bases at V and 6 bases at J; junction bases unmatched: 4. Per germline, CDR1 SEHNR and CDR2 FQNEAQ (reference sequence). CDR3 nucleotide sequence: TGTGCCAGCAGCTTAACAGGGGCGGCCGAGCAGTACGTC. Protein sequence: CASSLTGAAEQYV.

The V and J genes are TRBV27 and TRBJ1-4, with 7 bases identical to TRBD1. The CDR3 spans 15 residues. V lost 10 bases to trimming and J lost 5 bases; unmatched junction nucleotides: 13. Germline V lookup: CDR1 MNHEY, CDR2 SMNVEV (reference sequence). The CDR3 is CATRPQGQLNEKLFF. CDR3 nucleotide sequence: TGTGCCACCCGACCCCAGGGACAGCTGAATGAAAAACTGTTTTTT.

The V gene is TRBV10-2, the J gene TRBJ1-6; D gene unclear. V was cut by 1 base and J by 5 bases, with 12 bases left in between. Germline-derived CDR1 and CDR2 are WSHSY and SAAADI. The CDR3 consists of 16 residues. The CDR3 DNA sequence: TGCGCCAGCAGTGAGTTGGAGTCGAGCAATAATTCACCCCTCCACTTT. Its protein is CASSELESSNNSPLHF.

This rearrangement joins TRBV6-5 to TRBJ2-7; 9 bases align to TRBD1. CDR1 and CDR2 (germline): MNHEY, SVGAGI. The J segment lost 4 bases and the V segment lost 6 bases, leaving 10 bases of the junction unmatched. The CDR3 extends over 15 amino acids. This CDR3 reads CASSLHGTGLYEQYF. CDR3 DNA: TGTGCCAGCAGCCTCCACGGGACAGGGCTGTACGAGCAGTACTTC.